A selection of T cell receptor beta chains follows, all from one sample in a study of blood T cell repertoires in COVID-19. Sequenced by immunoSEQ multiplex PCR; TCRdb stores in-frame clones only, minus some. The data show approximately 100,000 clones, over 75% seen once. Sequenced input: peripheral blood. Receptors originate from a man aged 55 to 70 with acute or convalescent COVID-19. Both conserved end residues are part of each CDR3. The D gene is left open where the match is weak. Not all rows give a size; the values are once, few, many and, for expanded clones, a class.

J gene,clone size,V gene,D gene,CDR3 protein,CDR3 DNA
TRBJ1-1,-,TRBV13,-,CASSLGPRGFGTEAFF,TGTGCCAGCAGCTTAGGGCCAAGAGGCTTTGGGACTGAAGCTTTCTTT
TRBJ1-3,-,TRBV10-2,-,CASSSGNTIYF,TGCGCCAGCAGTTCAGGGAACACCATATATTTT
TRBJ1-5,-,TRBV15,TRBD1,CATSPGQGRGGPQHF,TGTGCCACCAGCCCCGGACAGGGCCGAGGAGGGCCCCAGCATTTT
TRBJ1-6,once,TRBV5-1,-,CASSLGQSYNSPLHF,TGCGCCAGCAGCTTGGGACAGAGTTATAATTCACCCCTCCACTTT
TRBJ1-2,-,TRBV7-9,-,CASSLPRRWTADGYTF,TGTGCCAGCAGCTTACCACGCCGTTGGACAGCTGATGGCTACACCTTC
TRBJ1-6,-,TRBV28,-,CASSYPRGNSPLHF,TGTGCCAGCAGTTACCCCCGGGGTAACTCACCCCTCCACTTT
TRBJ2-5,-,TRBV30,TRBD2,CAWSVGLAGGEETQYF,TGTGCCTGGAGTGTAGGGCTAGCGGGGGGGGAAGAGACCCAGTACTTC
TRBJ2-7,-,TRBV7-7,-,CASSLVGGSSYEQYF,TGTGCTAGCAGCTTAGTTGGAGGAAGTTCGTACGAGCAGTACTTC
TRBJ2-7,-,TRBV4-2,TRBD1,CASSASGQGAYEQYF,TGTGCCAGCAGCGCCTCGGGACAGGGTGCCTACGAGCAGTACTTC
TRBJ2-3,-,TRBV25-1,-,CASSGSGVQYF,TGTGCCAGCAGTGGTTCGGGTGTCCAGTATTTT
TRBJ2-5,-,TRBV7-2,TRBD1,CASSRPGTGLVADF,TGTGCCAGCAGCCGTCCCGGGACAGGTTTAGTTGCTGACTTC
TRBJ1-1,once,TRBV5-6,-,CASTGNRVNTEAFF,TGTGCCAGCACTGGGAACAGGGTGAACACTGAAGCTTTCTTT
TRBJ2-7,once,TRBV7-2,TRBD1,CASRPNRGSVVGNEQYF,TGTGCCAGCAGACCTAACAGGGGGTCAGTCGTCGGGAACGAGCAGTACTTC
TRBJ2-1,-,TRBV3-1/TRBV3-2,TRBD2,CASSRSPHPGGSNEQFF,TGTGCCAGCAGCCGATCCCCTCATCCGGGAGGTAGCAATGAGCAGTTCTTC
TRBJ2-2,-,TRBV19,TRBD2,CASSMISGGGELFF,TGTGCCAGTAGTATGATATCGGGAGGCGGGGAGCTGTTTTTT
TRBJ1-3,-,TRBV9,-,CASSVGTGVGNTIYF,TGTGCCAGCAGCGTAGGTACGGGGGTAGGAAACACCATATATTTT
TRBJ2-5,-,TRBV19,-,CASSIGKGDGETQYF,TGTGCCAGTAGTATAGGAAAGGGGGATGGGGAGACCCAGTACTTC
TRBJ2-5,-,TRBV19,-,CASSLRGGVEETQYF,TGTGCCAGTAGCCTTCGAGGGGGAGTGGAGGAGACCCAGTACTTC
TRBJ2-3,-,TRBV11-2,-,CASSLVMSGWTDTQYF,TGTGCCAGCAGCTTAGTTATGTCGGGGTGGACAGATACGCAGTATTTT
TRBJ2-2,few,TRBV5-1,TRBD1,CASSSTTGTGPGELFF,TGCGCCAGCAGCTCGACCACCGGGACAGGGCCCGGGGAGCTGTTTTTT
TRBJ2-1,-,TRBV5-4,TRBD2,CASRGTSGGAYNEQFF,TGTGCCAGCAGGGGGACTAGCGGGGGTGCCTACAATGAGCAGTTCTTC
TRBJ2-5,-,TRBV18,TRBD2,CASSPTLTSGGRRETQYF,TGTGCCAGCTCACCTACCCTGACTAGCGGGGGTCGGAGGGAGACCCAGTACTTC
TRBJ1-1,-,TRBV7-2,-,CASSFSFVSGVVNTEAFF,TGTGCCAGCAGCTTTTCCTTCGTTTCCGGAGTCGTGAACACTGAAGCTTTCTTT
TRBJ2-3,-,TRBV27,TRBD1,CASRDRFTDTQYF,TGTGCCAGCAGGGACAGGTTCACAGATACGCAGTATTTT
TRBJ2-2,once,TRBV10-3,-,CAIRSQGNTGELFF,TGTGCCATCAGGTCACAGGGGAACACCGGGGAGCTGTTTTTT
TRBJ2-3,once,TRBV20-1,-,CSASSLPVTDTQYF,TGCAGTGCTAGTTCCCTCCCGGTGACAGATACGCAGTATTTT
TRBJ1-2,-,TRBV27,-,CASSFAAEANYGYTF,TGTGCCAGCAGTTTTGCGGCCGAAGCTAACTATGGCTACACCTTC
TRBJ2-1,medium-sized,TRBV6-4,TRBD2,CASSDSSGGNEQFF,TGTGCCAGCAGTGACTCTAGCGGGGGCAATGAGCAGTTCTTC
TRBJ2-3,-,TRBV7-9,TRBD2,CASSSRTSGVGTDTQYF,TGTGCCAGCAGCTCCCGGACTAGCGGGGTTGGGACAGATACGCAGTATTTT
TRBJ2-1,-,TRBV5-6,TRBD1,CASSRTGANLYNEQFF,TGTGCCAGCAGCCGAACAGGGGCGAACCTCTACAATGAGCAGTTCTTC
TRBJ2-3,-,TRBV3-1/TRBV3-2,-,CASSHSYTDTQYF,TGTGCCAGCAGCCATTCCTACACAGATACGCAGTATTTT
TRBJ1-5,-,TRBV10-3,TRBD1,CAISGGQGLGQPQHF,TGTGCCATCAGTGGGGGACAGGGCTTGGGGCAGCCCCAGCATTTT
TRBJ2-1,-,TRBV7-3,-,CASSLRGRADNEQFF,TGTGCCAGCAGCTTAAGGGGCCGGGCGGACAATGAGCAGTTCTTC
TRBJ2-3,-,TRBV18,TRBD2,CASSWDSGRIPDTQYF,TGTGCCAGCTCGTGGGATAGCGGGAGAATCCCAGATACGCAGTATTTT
TRBJ2-1,-,TRBV18,-,CASSPGQGAYNEQFF,TGTGCCAGCTCACCGGGCCAGGGTGCCTACAATGAGCAGTTCTTC
TRBJ1-2,-,TRBV19,-,CASSTQVNYGYTF,TGTGCCAGTAGTACACAAGTAAACTATGGCTACACCTTC
TRBJ1-4,few,TRBV6-5,TRBD1,CASSYTGGTNEKLFF,TGTGCCAGCAGTTACACAGGGGGCACTAATGAAAAACTGTTTTTT
TRBJ1-6,few,TRBV5-6,-,CASSFDIGSSNSPLHF,TGTGCCAGCAGTTTTGACATTGGCTCTTCTAATTCACCCCTCCACTTT
TRBJ2-1,-,TRBV27,TRBD2,CASSLQWSSGRRDEQFF,TGTGCCAGCAGTTTACAATGGTCTAGCGGGCGAAGGGATGAGCAGTTCTTC
TRBJ1-4,-,TRBV15,-,CATSRVATEKLFF,TGTGCCACCAGCAGAGTTGCTACTGAAAAACTGTTTTTT
TRBJ2-7,-,TRBV28,TRBD1,CASSSSPTPDRVHEQYF,TGTGCCAGCAGTTCTTCCCCGACTCCTGACAGGGTGCACGAGCAGTACTTC
TRBJ2-2,-,TRBV29-1,-,CSVTAGFVTGELFF,TGCAGCGTGACCGCAGGGTTTGTCACCGGGGAGCTGTTTTTT
TRBJ1-6,-,TRBV4-1,-,CASSQAWTNNSPLHF,TGCGCCAGCAGCCAAGCTTGGACTAATAATTCACCCCTCCACTTT
TRBJ1-6,-,TRBV6-6,-,CASSYQDRHNSPLHF,TGTGCCAGCAGTTACCAGGACAGACATAATTCACCCCTCCACTTT
TRBJ2-3,-,TRBV9,TRBD2,CASSVGGTSVYF,TGTGCCAGCAGCGTAGGCGGGACTAGCGTGTATTTT
TRBJ2-1,-,TRBV2,-,CASRQSAGAYEQFF,TGTGCCAGCAGACAATCCGCGGGGGCCTATGAGCAGTTCTTC
TRBJ1-1,-,TRBV21-1,-,CASRGDSLNTEAFF,TGTGCCAGCAGGGGGGACAGCCTTAACACTGAAGCTTTCTTT
TRBJ1-5,few,TRBV30,-,CAWSVDGRRGNQPQHF,TGTGCCTGGAGTGTTGACGGCCGGAGGGGCAATCAGCCCCAGCATTTT
TRBJ2-7,few,TRBV2,-,CASSAAYEQYF,TGTGCCAGCAGTGCGGCCTACGAGCAGTACTTC